These T cell receptor beta chains were read from a single sample in a study of T cell responses to AZD1222 COVID-19 vaccine. Measured with immunoSEQ multiplex PCR; TCRdb has only the in-frame clones, and not every one. The sample lists around 180,000 clones; 85% to 95% were seen once. The specimen was peripheral blood, collected on day 0 of AZD1222 vaccination. The receptor source for this set is an adult in good health. Each CDR3 is given with its conserved first and last residue. A D gene is named only where the DNA matches it firmly. Only part of the rows carry a size: once, few, many, or a class if the clone is expanded.

j_gene | v_gene | abundance | d_gene | CDR3aa | CDR3nt
TRBJ1-1 | TRBV9 | - | - | CASSVGGGGNTEAFF | TGTGCCAGCAGCGTAGGAGGGGGGGGGAACACTGAAGCTTTCTTT
TRBJ1-2 | TRBV5-1 | once | - | CASSLLGDGYGYTF | TGCGCCAGCAGCCTACTAGGGGACGGTTATGGCTACACCTTC
TRBJ1-4 | TRBV27 | - | - | CASSSGFNEKLFF | TGTGCCAGCAGTTCGGGGTTTAATGAAAAACTGTTTTTT
TRBJ1-2 | TRBV4-1 | few | - | CASSQEWPASGYGYTF | TGCGCCAGCAGCCAAGAATGGCCAGCGTCCGGCTATGGCTACACCTTC
TRBJ1-4 | TRBV9 | - | - | CASSVSGGGEKLFF | TGTGCCAGCAGCGTCAGTGGGGGAGGTGAAAAACTGTTTTTT
TRBJ2-1 | TRBV3-1/TRBV3-2 | - | - | CASSQLWEQFF | TGTGCCAGCAGCCAACTCTGGGAGCAGTTCTTC
TRBJ1-5 | TRBV3-1/TRBV3-2 | - | - | CASSQDPPRISNQPQHF | TGTGCCAGCAGCCAAGATCCCCCACGGATTAGCAATCAGCCCCAGCATTTT
TRBJ2-7 | TRBV27 | - | - | CASSSGGSGGEQYF | TGTGCCAGCAGTTCTGGAGGGAGCGGAGGCGAGCAGTACTTC
TRBJ2-1 | TRBV25-1 | - | - | CATVGIGFNEQFF | TGTGCCACCGTAGGGATAGGGTTCAATGAGCAGTTCTTC
TRBJ2-7 | TRBV6-6 | - | - | CASLGLDEQYF | TGTGCCTCTCTGGGGTTGGACGAGCAGTACTTC
TRBJ2-2 | TRBV24-1 | once | TRBD1 | CATSEPPGQGAVSGELFF | TGTGCCACCAGTGAGCCACCGGGACAGGGGGCGGTATCCGGGGAGCTGTTTTTT
TRBJ1-2 | TRBV30 | - | TRBD1 | CAWTYGGGHGYTF | TGTGCCTGGACGTACGGAGGGGGCCATGGCTACACCTTC
TRBJ1-6 | TRBV4-1 | - | TRBD1 | CASSQEVQGNSPLHF | TGCGCCAGCAGCCAAGAGGTACAGGGGAATTCACCCCTCCACTTT
TRBJ2-5 | TRBV2 | - | - | CASSEGIRMWVTQYF | TGTGCCAGCAGTGAAGGGATTCGGATGTGGGTGACCCAGTACTTC
TRBJ2-1 | TRBV9 | - | TRBD2 | CASSVDGRAYNEQFF | TGTGCCAGCAGCGTAGACGGGAGGGCCTACAATGAGCAGTTCTTC
TRBJ1-1 | TRBV5-6 | - | - | CASSPPGYTEAFF | TGTGCCAGCAGCCCCCCGGGATACACTGAAGCTTTCTTT
TRBJ2-1 | TRBV7-7 | - | TRBD2 | CASSPLAGGNNEQFF | TGTGCCAGCAGCCCGCTAGCGGGAGGTAACAATGAGCAGTTCTTC
TRBJ1-6 | TRBV28 | - | - | CASRPRAAYSPLHF | TGTGCCAGCAGGCCCCGGGCGGCATATTCACCCCTCCACTTT
TRBJ2-7 | TRBV7-2 | - | TRBD2 | CASSLRGSGSWYEQYF | TGTGCCAGCAGCCTGCGGGGAAGCGGGAGTTGGTACGAGCAGTACTTC
TRBJ1-5 | TRBV30 | - | TRBD1 | CAWTLTGGNQPQHF | TGTGCCTGGACCTTGACAGGGGGGAATCAGCCCCAGCATTTT
TRBJ2-7 | TRBV18 | - | - | CASSTDPHGEQYF | TGTGCCAGCTCAACGGACCCCCATGGCGAGCAGTACTTC
TRBJ1-4 | TRBV24-1 | - | - | CATSDGPEATNEKLFF | TGTGCCACCAGTGATGGGCCAGAGGCAACTAATGAAAAACTGTTTTTT
TRBJ2-2 | TRBV24-1 | - | - | CATSGVNTGELFF | TGTGCCACCTCGGGAGTGAACACCGGGGAGCTGTTTTTT
TRBJ2-7 | TRBV30 | - | - | CAWSLSASEQYF | TGTGCCTGGAGTCTGTCAGCCAGCGAGCAGTACTTC